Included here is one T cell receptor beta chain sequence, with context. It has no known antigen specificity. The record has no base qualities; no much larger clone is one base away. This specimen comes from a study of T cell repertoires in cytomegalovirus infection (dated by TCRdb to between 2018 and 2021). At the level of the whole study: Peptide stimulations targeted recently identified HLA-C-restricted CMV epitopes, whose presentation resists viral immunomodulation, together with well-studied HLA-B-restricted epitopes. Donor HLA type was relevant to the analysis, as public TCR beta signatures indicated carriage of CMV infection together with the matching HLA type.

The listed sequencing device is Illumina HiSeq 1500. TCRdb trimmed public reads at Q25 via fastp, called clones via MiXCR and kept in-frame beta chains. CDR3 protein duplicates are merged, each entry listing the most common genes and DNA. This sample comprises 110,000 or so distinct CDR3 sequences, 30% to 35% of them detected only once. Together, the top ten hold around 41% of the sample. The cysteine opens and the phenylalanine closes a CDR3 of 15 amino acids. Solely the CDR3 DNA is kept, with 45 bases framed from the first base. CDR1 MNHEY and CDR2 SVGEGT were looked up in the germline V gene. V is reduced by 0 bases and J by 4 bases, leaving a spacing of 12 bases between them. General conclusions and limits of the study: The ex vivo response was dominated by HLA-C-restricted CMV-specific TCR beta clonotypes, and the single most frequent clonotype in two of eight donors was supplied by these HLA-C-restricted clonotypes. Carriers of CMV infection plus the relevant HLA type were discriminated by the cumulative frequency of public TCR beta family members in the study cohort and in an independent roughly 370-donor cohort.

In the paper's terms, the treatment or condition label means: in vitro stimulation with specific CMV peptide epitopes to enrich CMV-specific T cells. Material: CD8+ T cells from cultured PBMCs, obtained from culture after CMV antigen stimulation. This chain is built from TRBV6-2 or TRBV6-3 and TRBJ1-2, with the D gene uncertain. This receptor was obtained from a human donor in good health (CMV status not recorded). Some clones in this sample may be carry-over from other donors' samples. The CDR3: CASSYSDGVGYGYTF. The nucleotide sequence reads TGTGCCAGCAGTTACTCCGACGGGGTCGGCTATGGCTACACCTTC.